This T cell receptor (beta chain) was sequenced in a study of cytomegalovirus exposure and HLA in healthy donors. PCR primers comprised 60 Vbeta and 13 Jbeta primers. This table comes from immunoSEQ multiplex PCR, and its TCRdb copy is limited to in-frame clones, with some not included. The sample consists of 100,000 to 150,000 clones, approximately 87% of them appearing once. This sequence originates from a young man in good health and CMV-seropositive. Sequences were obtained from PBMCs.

The CDR3: CSVERDIGTDTQYF. The CDR3 DNA reads as TGCAGCGTTGAGAGGGACATTGGCACAGATACGCAGTATTTT. The rearrangement joins TRBV29-1 to TRBJ2-3, with D perhaps matching TRBD1 (6 bases). Germline V CDR1 and CDR2: SQVTM, ANQGSEA. There are 14 residues in the CDR3. V lost 3 bases and J 1 base, leaving 11 bases between the germline ends.